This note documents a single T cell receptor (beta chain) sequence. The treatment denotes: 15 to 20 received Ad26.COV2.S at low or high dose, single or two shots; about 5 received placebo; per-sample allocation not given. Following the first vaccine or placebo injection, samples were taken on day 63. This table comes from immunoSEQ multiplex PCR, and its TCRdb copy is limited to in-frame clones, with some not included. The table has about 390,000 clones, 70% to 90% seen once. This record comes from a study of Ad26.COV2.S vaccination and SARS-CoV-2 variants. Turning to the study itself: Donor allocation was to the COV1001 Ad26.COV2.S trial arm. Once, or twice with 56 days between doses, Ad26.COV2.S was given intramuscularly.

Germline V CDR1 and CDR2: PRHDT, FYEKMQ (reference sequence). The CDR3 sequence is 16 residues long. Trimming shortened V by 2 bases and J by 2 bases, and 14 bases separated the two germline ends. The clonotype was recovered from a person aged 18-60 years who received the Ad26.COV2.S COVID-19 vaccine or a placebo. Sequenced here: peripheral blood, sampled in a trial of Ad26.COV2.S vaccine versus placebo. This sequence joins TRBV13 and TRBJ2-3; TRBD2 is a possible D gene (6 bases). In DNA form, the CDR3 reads TGTGCCAGCAGCTTAAAGTTTAGCGGACTCACAGATACGCAGTATTTT. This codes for CASSLKFSGLTDTQYF. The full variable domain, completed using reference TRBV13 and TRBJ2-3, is AAGVIQSPRHLIKEKRETATLKCYPIPRHDTVYWYQQGPGQDPQFLISFYEKMQSDKGSIPDRFSAQQFSDYHSELNMSSLELGDSALYFCASSLKFSGLTDTQYFGPGTRLTVL.